Listed below are T cell receptor beta chains from one sample, sequenced in a study of T cells in Graves' hyperthyroidism and ophthalmopathy. TCRdb analysed the multiplex PCR reads with MiXCR anew, one entry per CDR3 protein. The sample has a few hundred thousand distinct CDR3 sequences; about a sixth are singletons. The source material was blood. These receptors all come from a woman aged 40 to 49 with Graves' ophthalmopathy. The CDR3 runs from the conserved cysteine through the conserved F or W. A D gene is named only where the DNA matches it firmly. The listing skips clone size in some rows; elsewhere it reads once, few, many or a size class.

v_gene	abundance	d_gene	j_gene	CDR3aa	CDR3nt
TRBV6-6	.	.	TRBJ2-1	CASSYIVGVRNEQFF	TGTGCCAGCAGTTACATTGTGGGAGTGCGCAATGAGCAGTTCTTC
TRBV20-1	.	.	TRBJ1-1	CSARFPSGSGTEAFF	TGCAGTGCTAGATTCCCCTCGGGTTCGGGCACTGAAGCTTTCTTT
TRBV20-1	few	.	TRBJ1-6	CSARVGGRSDSPLHF	TGCAGTGCTAGAGTGGGGGGCCGGAGTGATTCACCCCTCCACTTT
TRBV12-3/TRBV12-4	few	TRBD1	TRBJ2-3	CASRGGQALRTDTQYF	TGTGCCAGCAGAGGGGGACAGGCATTGCGAACAGATACGCAGTATTTT
TRBV3-1	many	.	TRBJ2-2	CASSHPQGELFF	TGTGCCAGCAGCCACCCACAGGGGGAGCTGTTTTTT
TRBV6-1	many	.	TRBJ2-1	CASSPRGGTVYNEQFF	TGTGCCAGCAGCCCAAGGGGGGGGACAGTCTACAATGAGCAGTTCTTC
TRBV28	few	.	TRBJ1-5	CASSPGGERSNQPQHF	TGTGCCAGCAGCCCTGGGGGGGAGCGTAGCAATCAGCCCCAGCATTTT
TRBV4-2	many	.	TRBJ2-5	CASSQDQGGAETQYF	TGTGCCAGCAGCCAAGATCAAGGTGGGGCTGAGACCCAGTACTTC
TRBV6-5	.	TRBD1	TRBJ2-3	CASSYSPSGRGTDTQYF	TGTGCCAGCAGTTACTCCCCCTCCGGCAGGGGGACAGATACGCAGTATTTT
TRBV18	.	.	TRBJ1-2	CASSSTAGRADNYGYTF	TGTGCCAGCTCATCGACAGCTGGTAGGGCTGATAACTATGGCTACACCTTC
TRBV5-1	.	TRBD1	TRBJ2-7	CASSLGDRSGGQYF	TGCGCCAGCAGCTTGGGGGACAGGTCAGGCGGGCAGTACTTC
TRBV9	few	TRBD2	TRBJ2-5	CASSVTSGGAQTQYF	TGTGCCAGCAGCGTCACTAGCGGGGGGGCCCAGACCCAGTACTTC
TRBV18	.	TRBD2	TRBJ2-1	CASSPRKLAGAGNEQFF	TGTGCCAGCTCACCAAGGAAACTAGCGGGGGCCGGGAATGAGCAGTTCTTC
TRBV7-2	many	.	TRBJ2-6	CASSLGVTGANVLTF	TGTGCCAGCAGCTTAGGGGTAACTGGGGCCAACGTCCTGACTTTC
TRBV3-1	many	.	TRBJ1-2	CASSQERLAGGYTF	TGTGCCAGCAGCCAAGAGAGGCTAGCAGGCGGCTACACCTTC
TRBV7-9	few	TRBD2	TRBJ2-7	CASSRKGGAVNEQYF	TGTGCCAGCAGCCGGAAGGGAGGGGCTGTGAACGAGCAGTACTTC
TRBV5-5	.	TRBD1	TRBJ1-6	CASSPPGTGVSPLHF	TGTGCCAGCAGCCCTCCCGGGACAGGGGTCTCACCCCTCCACTTT
TRBV7-6	.	TRBD1	TRBJ2-1	CASSSARDRGDNEQFF	TGTGCCAGCAGCTCCGCCCGGGACAGGGGAGACAATGAGCAGTTCTTC
TRBV27	many	.	TRBJ1-6	CASSLGASQPLHF	TGTGCCAGCAGTTTAGGCGCCTCCCAACCCCTCCACTTT
TRBV7-8	many	TRBD2	TRBJ2-7	CASSLAGTSGTYEQYF	TGTGCCAGCAGCTTAGCTGGGACTAGCGGGACCTACGAGCAGTACTTC
TRBV2	many	TRBD1	TRBJ1-2	CASSPTGGNGYTF	TGTGCCAGCAGTCCTACAGGGGGTAATGGCTACACCTTC
TRBV30	many	TRBD2	TRBJ2-1	CAWKRGGGRNEQFF	TGTGCCTGGAAACGGGGGGGCGGTCGGAATGAGCAGTTCTTC
TRBV7-8	many	TRBD1	TRBJ1-2	CASSWPTGVRGYGYTF	TGTGCCAGCAGCTGGCCCACAGGGGTTCGAGGCTATGGCTACACCTTC
TRBV24-1	.	TRBD2	TRBJ2-3	CATSVSGSDDTQYF	TGTGCCACCAGTGTAAGCGGGAGTGACGATACGCAGTATTTT
TRBV30	.	TRBD1	TRBJ1-1	CAWNPPGTGGSELNTEAFF	TGTGCCTGGAATCCCCCGGGGACAGGCGGGTCCGAGCTAAACACTGAAGCTTTCTTT
TRBV6-4	.	TRBD1	TRBJ1-5	CASSDSPTGGVSRYSNQPQHF	TGTGCCAGCAGTGACTCACCGACAGGGGGCGTGAGTCGGTATAGCAATCAGCCCCAGCATTTT
TRBV10-3	few	TRBD2	TRBJ2-1	CAISEGTSGNEQFF	TGTGCCATCAGTGAAGGGACTAGCGGCAATGAGCAGTTCTTC
TRBV6-1	.	.	TRBJ2-1	CASRPGSGQGSYNEQFF	TGTGCCAGCAGACCTGGGTCGGGGCAGGGGTCCTACAATGAGCAGTTCTTC
TRBV20-1	many	.	TRBJ2-7	CSARLGVTEQYF	TGCAGTGCTAGATTGGGGGTAACCGAGCAGTACTTC
TRBV2	few	TRBD1	TRBJ2-7	CASSRQGEEQYF	TGTGCCAGCAGTCGACAGGGAGAAGAGCAGTACTTC
TRBV2	.	TRBD2	TRBJ2-3	CASSEGGGAPDTQYF	TGTGCCAGCAGTGAAGGCGGGGGGGCGCCAGATACGCAGTATTTT
TRBV20-1	.	TRBD1	TRBJ1-4	CSATGQRNEKLFF	TGCAGTGCAACGGGACAGCGCAATGAAAAACTGTTTTTT
TRBV5-1	.	TRBD1	TRBJ1-4	CASSLDRGDEKLFF	TGCGCCAGCAGCTTGGACAGGGGAGACGAAAAACTGTTTTTT
TRBV7-3	many	.	TRBJ2-1	CASSLYPQVGSYYNEQFF	TGTGCCAGCAGCTTATACCCCCAAGTGGGGAGCTACTACAATGAGCAGTTCTTC
TRBV6-1	.	.	TRBJ2-1	CASSRDGSNEQFF	TGTGCCAGCAGCCGTGATGGAAGTAATGAGCAGTTCTTC
TRBV9	.	.	TRBJ1-1	CASSPRQALGPNTEAFF	TGTGCCAGCAGCCCCCGACAGGCCCTAGGACCGAACACTGAAGCTTTCTTT
TRBV6-5	.	.	TRBJ1-1	CASSYSRFRGASTEAFF	TGTGCCAGCAGTTACTCGAGATTCCGGGGGGCGAGCACTGAAGCTTTCTTT
TRBV10-3	few	.	TRBJ2-3	CAIRNLEGDTQYF	TGTGCCATCAGAAACTTAGAAGGAGATACGCAGTATTTT
TRBV15	many	.	TRBJ2-2	CATSRGQPNTGELFF	TGTGCCACCAGCAGAGGACAACCGAACACCGGGGAGCTGTTTTTT
TRBV6-2/TRBV6-3	.	TRBD2	TRBJ2-5	CASSGGGGPGETQYF	TGTGCCAGTAGCGGGGGCGGGGGGCCGGGGGAGACCCAGTACTTC
TRBV27	many	.	TRBJ2-1	CASSYWGGLNEQFF	TGTGCCAGCAGTTACTGGGGGGGCCTTAATGAGCAGTTCTTC
TRBV3-1	few	.	TRBJ2-3	CASSGEADTQYF	TGTGCCAGCAGCGGGGAGGCGGATACGCAGTATTTT
TRBV6-1	many	.	TRBJ1-1	CASNEDSHTEAFF	TGTGCCAGCAATGAGGACAGCCACACTGAAGCTTTCTTT
TRBV7-3	few	TRBD2	TRBJ2-3	CASSLDHGTIKRGGTDTQYF	TGTGCCAGCAGCTTAGACCACGGGACTATTAAGCGGGGCGGGACAGATACGCAGTATTTT
TRBV29-1	many	.	TRBJ2-1	CSVAGVYNEQFF	TGCAGCGTGGCAGGGGTGTACAATGAGCAGTTCTTC
TRBV5-1	few	.	TRBJ2-2	CASSLSSDLMRDTGELFF	TGCGCCAGCAGCTTGTCTTCTGATCTAATGCGGGACACCGGGGAGCTGTTTTTT
TRBV30	many	TRBD2	TRBJ2-5	CAWKVLAGVETQYF	TGTGCCTGGAAGGTACTAGCGGGGGTTGAGACCCAGTACTTC
TRBV6-1	once	TRBD2	TRBJ2-7	CASSIGSLAGTIYEQYF	TGTGCCAGCAGTATAGGGTCGTTAGCGGGGACGATCTACGAGCAGTACTTC
TRBV20-1	many	TRBD2	TRBJ2-3	CSATSGAGSTDTQYF	TGCAGTGCCACGTCGGGAGCGGGGAGCACAGATACGCAGTATTTT
TRBV27	many	.	TRBJ2-1	CASSFLSPYPFYNEQFF	TGTGCCAGCAGTTTTCTGTCCCCGTATCCATTCTACAATGAGCAGTTCTTC
TRBV2	.	TRBD2	TRBJ2-1	CASSRTGTSGHRGVF	TGTGCCAGCAGCCGCACCGGGACTAGCGGCCACCGTGGGGTCTTC
TRBV5-1	many	.	TRBJ2-7	CASSQASGYEQYF	TGCGCCAGCAGCCAGGCATCCGGATACGAGCAGTACTTC
TRBV5-8	many	TRBD1	TRBJ2-3	CASSFARGHSDTQYF	TGTGCCAGCAGCTTTGCCAGGGGGCATTCAGATACGCAGTATTTT
TRBV2	many	.	TRBJ2-3	CASSAQGTDTQYF	TGTGCCAGCAGCGCCCAGGGCACAGATACGCAGTATTTT
TRBV4-1	many	TRBD1	TRBJ2-5	CASSQEAQGTRETQYF	TGCGCCAGCAGCCAAGAGGCACAGGGGACGAGAGAGACCCAGTACTTC
TRBV20-1	.	TRBD2	TRBJ2-4	CSARIAGGSAKNIQYF	TGCAGTGCTAGAATAGCGGGAGGGTCTGCCAAAAACATTCAGTACTTC